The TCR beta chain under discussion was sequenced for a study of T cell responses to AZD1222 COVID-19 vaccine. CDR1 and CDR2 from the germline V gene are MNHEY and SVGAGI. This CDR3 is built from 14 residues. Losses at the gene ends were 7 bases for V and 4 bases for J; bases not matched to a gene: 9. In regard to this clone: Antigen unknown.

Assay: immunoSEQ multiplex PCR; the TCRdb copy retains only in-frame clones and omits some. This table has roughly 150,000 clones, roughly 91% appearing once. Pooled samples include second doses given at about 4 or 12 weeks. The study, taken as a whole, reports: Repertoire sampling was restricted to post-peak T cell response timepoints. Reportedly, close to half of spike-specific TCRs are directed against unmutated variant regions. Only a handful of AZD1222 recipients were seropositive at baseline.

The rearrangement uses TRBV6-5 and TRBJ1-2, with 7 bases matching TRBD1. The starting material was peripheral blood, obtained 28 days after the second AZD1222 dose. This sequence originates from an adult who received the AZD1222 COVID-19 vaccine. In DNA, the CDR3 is TGTGCCAGCAACCACCAGGGGGTGGCCTATGGCTACACCTTC. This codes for CASNHQGVAYGYTF.